The 19 T cell receptor beta chains listed next were all sequenced from one sample in a study of shared clonotypes between healthy human individuals. Sequencing used immunoSEQ multiplex PCR; TCRdb keeps in-frame clones, though not all of them. The table includes 500,000 or so clones, about 96% detected once. Input material: naive CD4+ T cells sorted from blood. This sample's subset: CD45RA+ positively selected. These receptors all come from a woman under 40 in good health.

Note on this clone: One junction end disagrees with the germline gene, perhaps due to a read error. The chain carries TRBV29-1 and TRBJ1-6; D remains unclear. The CDR3 runs 10 residues. Germline V gives CDR1 SQVTM, CDR2 ANQGSEA. CDR3 in amino acids: CSAPTGSLDF. In DNA form, the CDR3 reads TGCAGCGCCCCGACTGGCTCGCTTGACTTT.

This chain connects TRBV9 to TRBJ2-7, with 7 bases fitting TRBD1. Germline V gene lookup returns CDR1 SGDLS and CDR2 YYNGEE. V trimming: 0 bases; J trimming: 2 bases; junction bases outside the gene matches: 5. This CDR3 has 15 residues. CDR3 sequence reads: CASSVAPQGTYEQYF. The CDR3 DNA is TGTGCCAGCAGCGTAGCTCCACAGGGGACCTACGAGCAGTACTTC. Full variable domain (remainder filled in from reference TRBV9 and TRBJ2-7): DSGVTQTPKHLITATGQRVTLRCSPRSGDLSVYWYQQSLDQGLQFLIQYYNGEERAKGNILERFSAQQFPDLHSELNLSSLELGDSALYFCASSVAPQGTYEQYFGPGTRLTVT.

This chain joins TRBV11-3 and TRBJ2-6; tentatively, D is TRBD2 (6 bases). V was pared by 5 bases and J by 3 bases, with 11 bases between. CDR3 size: 15 residues. Germline assignment: CDR1 SGHNT and CDR2 YENEEA. This CDR3 reads CASSLGGGGANVLTF. DNA of the CDR3: TGTGCCAGCAGCCTGGGGGGTGGTGGGGCCAACGTCCTGACTTTC.

The chain links TRBV7-9 to TRBJ2-5; D possibly corresponds to TRBD2 (6 bases). TRBJ2-7 explains the end of the DNA better; the J call may be wrong. This CDR3 spans 15 amino acids. Germline V gives CDR1 SEHNR, CDR2 FQNEAQ (reference sequence). CDR3 nucleotide sequence: TGTGCCAGCAGCCAACGGGGGACGGCCGGATACGAGCAGTACTTC. It codes for CASSQRGTAGYEQYF.

This CDR3 reads CASSVLGLTYEQYF. The CDR3 DNA follows: TGTGCCAGTAGCGTCCTGGGACTGACCTACGAGCAGTACTTC. This chain links TRBV19 with TRBJ2-5, with D perhaps TRBD2 (6 bases). The tail of the sequence fits TRBJ2-7 better, so the J call may be wrong. This CDR3 region has 14 residues. The germline V gene has CDR1 LNHDA and CDR2 SQIVND (reference sequence).

This chain joins TRBV5-1 and TRBJ2-3, with TRBD1 identical over 9 bases. The ends lost 1 base at V and 3 bases at J; junction bases unmatched: 3. Germline loops: CDR1 SGHRS, CDR2 YFSETQ. The CDR3 runs to 15 residues. CDR3 in amino acids: CASSLTGGLTDTQYF. DNA of the CDR3: TGCGCCAGCAGCTTGACAGGGGGCTTAACAGATACGCAGTATTTT.

For the CDR3, the DNA is TGTGCCACCGGGCCGCAGGGAATAGGAAACACCATATATTTT. This encodes CATGPQGIGNTIYF. This chain uses TRBV6-6 with TRBJ1-3; TRBD1 is a possible D gene (5 bases). V was cut by 10 bases and J by 4 bases, with 17 bases left in between. There are 14 residues in the CDR3. Germline V CDR1 and CDR2: MNHNY, SVGAGI (reference sequence).

The chain joins TRBV15 to TRBJ1-1, with D tentatively TRBD1 (6 bases). The CDR3 sequence is 15 residues long. CDR1 and CDR2 (germline): LNHNV, YYDKDF (reference sequence). V gave up 3 bases and J gave up 5 bases, with 16 bases separating them. The CDR3 sequence: CATSRGGPLDTEAFF. The CDR3 nucleotides read TGTGCCACCAGCAGGGGGGGCCCATTGGATACTGAAGCTTTCTTT.

The V call is TRBV6-1, the J call TRBJ1-1, with D perhaps matching TRBD1 (5 bases). This CDR3 is built from 18 residues. V was clipped by 1 base and J by 6 bases, with 24 bases between them. The germline V gene has CDR1 MNHNS and CDR2 SASEGT. This CDR3 is CASSEVRGVTPFLAEAFF. The CDR3 DNA follows: TGTGCCAGCAGTGAAGTTCGGGGGGTGACACCGTTCTTAGCTGAAGCTTTCTTT.

The chain is built from TRBV4-1 and TRBJ2-4; 7 nucleotides agree with TRBD1. V gave up 2 bases and J gave up 4 bases; unmatched junction bases: 5. The CDR3 spans 15 residues. CDR1 is MGHRA, CDR2 YSYEKL, per germline. CDR3 coding DNA: TGCGCCAGCAGCCAACCCAGACAGGGTAAAAACATTCAGTACTTC. It is translated as CASSQPRQGKNIQYF.

The chain joins TRBV2 to TRBJ1-2, with a possible D match to TRBD1 (5 bases). V was cut by 4 bases and J by 8 bases, with 14 bases left in between. Germline lookup yields CDR1 SNHLY and CDR2 FYNNEI. This CDR3 comprises 13 residues. CDR3 DNA sequence: TGTGCCAGCAGTGCCGGGACTCAAGGCGGCTACACCTTC. Protein: CASSAGTQGGYTF.

The rearrangement uses TRBV11-2 and TRBJ2-2, with D hard to call. The ends were cut back, 5 bases at V and 4 bases at J, with 5 bases in the middle. Germline assignment: CDR1 SGHAT and CDR2 FQNNGV. The CDR3 runs to 12 residues. CDR3 bases: TGTGCCAGCAGCCCGTTCACCGGGGAGCTGTTTTTT. This translates into CASSPFTGELFF.

The J gene is TRBJ2-3, the V gene TRBV5-1; 8 nucleotides line up with TRBD1. After removal of 5 bases from V and 0 bases from J, the junction contained 8 bases not matched to a gene. This CDR3 is 16 amino acids long. Germline values: CDR1 SGHRS, CDR2 YFSETQ. In DNA form, the CDR3 reads TGCGCCAGCAGTTTGCCGACAGGGGAGAGCACAGATACGCAGTATTTT. Its translation: CASSLPTGESTDTQYF.

A few counts support this clone. The gene calls are TRBV28 and TRBJ1-2; no clear D gene. The CDR3 runs to 11 residues. Germline V gene data show CDR1 as MDHEN and CDR2 as SYDVKM. V shed 5 bases and J shed 8 bases, with 9 bases lying between them. CDR3 DNA sequence: TGTGCCAGCAGTCTCAAACGGGGCTACACCTTC. It encodes CASSLKRGYTF.

The chain has TRBV6-5 and TRBJ1-2; D uncertain. The CDR3 length is 13 residues. The germline CDR1 and CDR2 sequences are MNHEY and SVGAGI. Trimming removed 0 bases at V and 8 bases at J, with 10 bases between. The CDR3 DNA reads TGTGCCAGCAGTTACTCGGTTAGCTGGGGCTACACCTTC. It specifies CASSYSVSWGYTF.

This chain joins TRBV19 and TRBJ1-2; D might be TRBD1 (6 bases). Per the germline V gene, CDR1 is LNHDA and CDR2 is SQIVND (reference sequence). The length of the CDR3 is 12 residues. The V gene lost 6 bases and the J gene lost 3 bases, with 8 bases spanning the gap. CDR3 residues: CASRDRYYGYTF. The CDR3 bases are TGTGCCAGTAGAGACAGGTACTATGGCTACACCTTC.

The chain carries TRBV28 and TRBJ2-1; D unclear. Trimming stripped 0 bases from V and 6 bases from J, with 12 bases between. The CDR3 totals 15 residues. Germline CDR1 reads MDHEN; CDR2 reads SYDVKM. The CDR3 loop is CASSLWSVRTNEQFF. The CDR3 DNA reads as TGTGCCAGCAGTTTATGGTCCGTGAGGACCAATGAGCAGTTCTTC.

This clone has a single count. CDR3 in amino acids: CASSPLAGSYEQYF. The CDR3 DNA is TGTGCCAGCAGCCCGCTAGCGGGATCCTACGAGCAGTACTTC. The chain has TRBV7-3 and TRBJ2-7, with TRBD2 matching 9 bases. The trim removed 5 bases at V and 1 base at J, leaving 3 bases unmatched. Germline CDR1 is SGHTA and CDR2 is FQGTGA. The CDR3 is 14 residues long.

The J gene is TRBJ1-5, the V gene TRBV27, with 7 bases matching TRBD1. CDR3 length: 12 amino acids. The junction had 5 bases not matched to a gene; V was cut back by 6 bases and J by 9 bases. Germline V CDR1 and CDR2: MNHEY, SMNVEV (reference sequence). CDR3 protein: CASREGGPPQHF. Written as DNA, the CDR3 is TGTGCCAGCAGGGAAGGGGGCCCGCCCCAGCATTTT.